Listed below are T cell receptor beta chains from one sample, sequenced in a study of human T cells and chemical hapten exposure. TCRdb reprocessed the RACE reads with MiXCR, giving one entry per CDR3 protein. The sample records fewer than 50,000 distinct CDR3 sequences, around 3.6% being singletons. Sequenced: whole blood. These receptors all come from a human donor in good health. Some clones in this sample may be carry-over from other donors' samples. CDR3s include the opening cysteine and the closing phenylalanine or tryptophan. D genes are given only for firm matches. Not all rows give a size; the values are once, few, many and, for expanded clones, a class.

v_call	j_call	clone_size	d_call	cdr3_aa	cdr3_nt
TRBV6-5	TRBJ1-4	many	.	CASSRQIREKLFF	TGTGCCAGCAGCCGACAGATCAGAGAAAAACTGTTTTTT
TRBV29-1	TRBJ1-1	.	.	CSVSITPGRAEAFF	TGCAGCGTGTCCATTACCCCAGGCAGGGCTGAAGCTTTCTTT
TRBV21-1	TRBJ2-7	many	.	CASRGTGRFGQYF	TGTGCCAGCAGGGGGACAGGCAGGTTCGGGCAGTACTTC
TRBV20-1	TRBJ2-1	few	TRBD2	CSAPSGVSSYNEQFF	TGCAGTGCTCCTAGCGGGGTAAGCTCCTACAATGAGCAGTTCTTC
TRBV6-5	TRBJ2-3	many	.	CASSPLGGKLADTQYF	TGTGCCAGCAGTCCTCTAGGCGGCAAACTGGCAGATACGCAGTATTTT
TRBV12-3/TRBV12-4	TRBJ1-1	many	.	CASSLALGGHTEAFF	TGTGCCAGCAGTTTAGCGCTGGGGGGGCACACTGAAGCTTTCTTT
TRBV12-3/TRBV12-4	TRBJ1-2	many	.	CASGSRQGNYGYTF	TGTGCCAGCGGCTCCCGGCAGGGGAACTATGGCTACACCTTC
TRBV28	TRBJ2-7	many	.	CASSLGGRGDYEQYF	TGTGCCAGCAGTCTTGGGGGCAGGGGCGATTACGAGCAGTACTTC
TRBV20-1	TRBJ2-3	many	.	CSAGTSSTDTQYF	TGCAGTGCCGGGACTTCGAGCACAGATACGCAGTATTTT
TRBV6-2/TRBV6-3	TRBJ2-7	many	TRBD2	CASKRGPTYEQYF	TGTGCCAGCAAGCGGGGTCCCACCTACGAGCAGTACTTC
TRBV6-5	TRBJ1-5	few	TRBD1	CASSYSGGGQPQHF	TGTGCCAGCAGTTACTCAGGGGGCGGTCAGCCCCAGCATTTT
TRBV4-1	TRBJ1-2	.	TRBD1	CASSDDDHRGLVDGYTF	TGCGCCAGCAGCGATGACGATCACAGGGGGCTAGTAGATGGCTACACCTTC
TRBV29-1	TRBJ1-5	many	.	CSAGDPGGNQPQHF	TGCAGCGCAGGCGATCCGGGGGGGAATCAGCCCCAGCATTTT
TRBV29-1	TRBJ2-1	many	TRBD2	CSATLPTSYEQFF	TGCAGCGCTACACTCCCGACTAGCTATGAGCAGTTCTTC
TRBV7-2	TRBJ2-3	many	TRBD2	CASSLSASGGISTDTQYF	TGTGCCAGCAGCTTATCGGCTAGCGGGGGGATTAGCACAGATACGCAGTATTTT
TRBV12-3/TRBV12-4	TRBJ1-1	few	.	CASGRRNTEAFF	TGTGCCAGCGGGAGGCGGAACACTGAAGCTTTCTTT
TRBV7-9	TRBJ1-1	few	TRBD1	CASSSGQLMNTEAFF	TGTGCCAGCAGCTCGGGACAGCTCATGAACACTGAAGCTTTCTTT
TRBV7-3	TRBJ2-1	.	TRBD2	CASSLRTSVYNEQFF	TGTGCCAGCAGCTTAAGGACTAGCGTCTACAATGAGCAGTTCTTC
TRBV3-1	TRBJ1-1	many	.	CASSHLGTEAFF	TGTGCCAGCAGCCATCTTGGTACTGAAGCTTTCTTT
TRBV7-6	TRBJ2-2	large	.	CASSSLSNTGELFF	TGTGCCAGCAGCTCCTTAAGTAACACCGGGGAGCTGTTTTTT
TRBV6-5	TRBJ2-7	.	TRBD2	CASSYSGTSGNFEQYF	TGTGCCAGCAGTTACTCGGGAACTAGCGGGAACTTCGAGCAGTACTTC
TRBV20-1	TRBJ2-1	.	.	CSARDGGPYNEQFF	TGCAGTGCTAGGGACGGCGGCCCTTACAATGAGCAGTTCTTC
TRBV2	TRBJ1-6	few	.	CASSTDRANSPLHF	TGTGCCAGCAGCACGGACAGAGCCAATTCACCCCTCCACTTT
TRBV12-5	TRBJ1-1	many	.	CASGLVLSGGLGLFEAFF	TGTGCTAGTGGTTTGGTACTATCGGGTGGCCTGGGTCTCTTTGAAGCTTTCTTT
TRBV6-5	TRBJ1-4	.	.	CASTFGRQPMGPEKLFF	TGTGCCAGCACCTTCGGACGGCAACCCATGGGGCCTGAAAAACTGTTTTTT
TRBV6-6	TRBJ2-1	many	.	CASSYGNFWFF	TGTGCCAGCAGTTACGGCAACTTCTGGTTCTTC
TRBV12-3/TRBV12-4	TRBJ1-1	few	TRBD1	CASSVQGAWNTEAFF	TGTGCCAGCAGTGTTCAGGGGGCTTGGAACACTGAAGCTTTCTTT
TRBV24-1	TRBJ2-2	many	TRBD2	CATSIAGVTGELFF	TGTGCCACCAGCATAGCGGGAGTAACCGGGGAGCTGTTTTTT
TRBV6-6	TRBJ2-3	many	.	CASRDWPADTQYF	TGTGCCAGCAGAGATTGGCCCGCAGATACGCAGTATTTT
TRBV29-1	TRBJ2-7	few	TRBD1	CSNHGDRGYEQYF	TGCAGTAACCACGGGGACAGGGGCTACGAGCAGTACTTC
TRBV18	TRBJ2-3	many	TRBD2	CASSAFSLAGTDTQYF	TGTGCCAGCTCCGCTTTCAGTCTAGCGGGCACAGATACGCAGTATTTT
TRBV28	TRBJ2-3	many	.	CASSFRRVSTDTQYF	TGTGCCAGCAGTTTTCGGCGCGTTAGCACAGATACGCAGTATTTT
TRBV12-5	TRBJ1-2	.	TRBD1	CASGLGDRGYYGYTF	TGTGCTAGTGGTTTGGGGGACAGGGGCTACTATGGCTACACCTTC
TRBV4-1	TRBJ1-5	many	.	CASSRWNLGSNQPQHF	TGCGCCAGCAGCCGGTGGAATCTCGGTTCTAATCAGCCCCAGCATTTT
TRBV4-1	TRBJ2-7	many	.	CASSQGPGNYEQYF	TGCGCCAGCAGCCAAGGCCCGGGGAACTACGAGCAGTACTTC
TRBV28	TRBJ1-1	many	.	CASTETGHSNTEAFF	TGTGCCAGCACGGAGACAGGTCACTCGAACACTGAAGCTTTCTTT
TRBV13	TRBJ2-6	many	.	CASTKRGGANVLTF	TGTGCCAGCACCAAGAGGGGTGGGGCCAACGTCCTGACTTTC
TRBV4-1	TRBJ2-3	many	TRBD1	CASSRRAGGDSTDTQYF	TGCGCCAGCAGCCGAAGGGCAGGGGGCGATTCCACAGATACGCAGTATTTT
TRBV20-1	TRBJ2-3	.	TRBD2	CSASRPSGPRGLDTQYF	TGCAGTGCTAGCCGCCCTAGCGGCCCCCGAGGGTTAGATACGCAGTATTTT
TRBV28	TRBJ2-7	many	.	CASRGRTGGSYEQYF	TGTGCCAGCAGGGGACGGACAGGAGGGTCCTACGAGCAGTACTTC
TRBV2	TRBJ1-2	.	TRBD1	CASRDRGNYGYTF	TGTGCCAGCAGGGACAGGGGCAACTATGGCTACACCTTC
TRBV9	TRBJ1-6	many	.	CASRRDGNNSPLHF	TGTGCCAGCAGGAGGGACGGGAATAATTCACCCCTCCACTTT